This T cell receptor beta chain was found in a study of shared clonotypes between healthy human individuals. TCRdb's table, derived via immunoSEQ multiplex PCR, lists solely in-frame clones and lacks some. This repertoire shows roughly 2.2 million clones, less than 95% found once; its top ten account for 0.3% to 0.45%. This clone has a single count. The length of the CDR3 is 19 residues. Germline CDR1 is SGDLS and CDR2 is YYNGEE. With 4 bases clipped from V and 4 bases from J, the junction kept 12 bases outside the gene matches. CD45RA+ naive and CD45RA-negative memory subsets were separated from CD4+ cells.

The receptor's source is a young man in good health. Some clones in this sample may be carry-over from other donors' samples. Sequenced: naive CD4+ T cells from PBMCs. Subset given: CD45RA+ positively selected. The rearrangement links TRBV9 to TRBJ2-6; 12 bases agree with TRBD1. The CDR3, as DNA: TGTGCCAGCAGCCTAGCCGGGACAGGGGGCACGGTGGGGGCCAACGTCCTGACTTTC. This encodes CASSLAGTGGTVGANVLTF.